This T cell receptor beta chain is drawn from a study of read filtering for tumor transcriptome and immune sequencing. Study information: Mean patient age was roughly 66 years, range about 47 to 85; approximately 18 male, about 15 female. R-ISS stage counts were about eight for I, 16 for II, more than 5 for III.

Trimming shortened V by 4 bases and J by 4 bases, and 19 bases separated the two germline ends. The CDR3 has 16 amino acids. Looked up from germline, CDR1 is LGHDT and CDR2 is YNNKEL (reference sequence). At the time of active disease, bone marrow was collected from every patient. This clonotype was seen repeatedly, ten times or more. Molecular barcoded adaptors covering alpha/delta and beta/gamma chains were used on approximately 440 ng RNA. TCRdb redid the calling of the reads with MiXCR, one entry per CDR3 protein. This table has around 140,000 distinct CDR3 sequences, about 12% appearing once. The sample comprised a population of CD138-negative cells sorted from bone marrow. The chain employs TRBV3-1 and TRBJ1-1; a weak D match, TRBD1 (5 bases). The sequence came from a donor aged 40 or over with multiple myeloma. The CDR3 DNA is TGTGCCAGCAGCCGAAGACGTGGACCAGGGATCACTGAAGCTTTCTTT. Its translation: CASSRRRGPGITEAFF.